The clone carrying this T cell receptor beta chain was observed a few times. The entry originates in a study of blood T cell repertoires in COVID-19. On the study more broadly: Specimens from acute and convalescent COVID-19 originated in the United States, Italy and Spain.

Repertoires were generated with immunoSEQ multiplex PCR, while TCRdb's copy carries only in-frame clones and drops some. The sample holds a few hundred thousand clones, around 86% seen once. The CDR3 covers 16 residues. Germline values: CDR1 SGHDT, CDR2 YYEEEE. Losses at the gene ends were 2 bases for V and 0 bases for J; bases not matched to a gene: 4. Input material: peripheral blood. This chain joins TRBV5-6 and TRBJ1-5, with 8 bases matching TRBD1. The receptor was derived from a man aged 25 to 40 who had recovered from COVID-19. CDR3 loop: CASSFGTGNSNQPQHF. CDR3 bases: TGTGCCAGCAGCTTCGGGACAGGCAATAGCAATCAGCCCCAGCATTTT.